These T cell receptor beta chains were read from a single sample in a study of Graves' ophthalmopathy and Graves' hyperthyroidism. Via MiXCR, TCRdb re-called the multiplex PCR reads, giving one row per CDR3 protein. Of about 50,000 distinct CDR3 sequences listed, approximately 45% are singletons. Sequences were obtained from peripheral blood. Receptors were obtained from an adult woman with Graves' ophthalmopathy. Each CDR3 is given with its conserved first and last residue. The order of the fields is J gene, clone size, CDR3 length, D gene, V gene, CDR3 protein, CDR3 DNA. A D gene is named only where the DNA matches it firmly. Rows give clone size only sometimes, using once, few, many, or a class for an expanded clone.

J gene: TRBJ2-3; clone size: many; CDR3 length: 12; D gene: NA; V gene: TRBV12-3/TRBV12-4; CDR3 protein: CASGVGADTQYF; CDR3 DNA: TGTGCCAGCGGAGTCGGGGCAGATACGCAGTATTTT
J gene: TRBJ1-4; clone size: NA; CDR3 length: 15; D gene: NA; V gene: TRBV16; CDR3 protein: CASSHAGTGDEKLFF; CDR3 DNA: TGTGCCAGCAGCCACGCCGGGACGGGGGATGAAAAACTGTTTTTT
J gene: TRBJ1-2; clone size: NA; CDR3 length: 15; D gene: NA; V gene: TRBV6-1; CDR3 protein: CASSAQGNSIYGYTF; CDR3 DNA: TGTGCCAGCAGTGCCCAGGGGAATTCGATTTATGGCTACACCTTC
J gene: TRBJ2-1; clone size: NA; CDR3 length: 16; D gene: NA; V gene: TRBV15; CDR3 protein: CATSTPRSGTLNEQFF; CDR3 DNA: TGTGCCACCAGCACCCCCCGGTCAGGGACACTCAATGAGCAGTTCTTC
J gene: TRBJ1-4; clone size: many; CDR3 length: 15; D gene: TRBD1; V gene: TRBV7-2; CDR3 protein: CASSPETGNNEKLFF; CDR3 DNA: TGTGCCAGCAGCCCCGAGACAGGGAATAATGAAAAACTGTTTTTT
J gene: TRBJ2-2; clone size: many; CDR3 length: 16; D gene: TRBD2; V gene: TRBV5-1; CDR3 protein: CASSPAGRESTGELFF; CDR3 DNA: TGCGCCAGCAGCCCAGCGGGACGGGAGAGCACCGGGGAGCTGTTTTTT
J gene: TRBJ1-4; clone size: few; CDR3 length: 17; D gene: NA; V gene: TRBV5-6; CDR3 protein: CAWSATQGLAPNGKLFF; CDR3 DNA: TGTGCCTGGAGTGCAACGCAGGGCCTCGCCCCTAATGGAAAACTGTTTTTT
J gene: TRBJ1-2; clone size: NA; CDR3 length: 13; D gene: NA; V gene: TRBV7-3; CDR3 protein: CASSSTGGYGYTF; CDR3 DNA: TGTGCCAGCAGCAGCACGGGGGGCTATGGCTACACCTTC
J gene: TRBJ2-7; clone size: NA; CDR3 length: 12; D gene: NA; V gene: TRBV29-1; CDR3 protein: CSAADQSYEQYF; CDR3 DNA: TGCAGCGCCGCGGACCAGTCCTACGAGCAGTACTTC
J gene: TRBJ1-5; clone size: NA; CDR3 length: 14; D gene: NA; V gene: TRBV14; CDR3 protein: CASSQGQGNQPQHF; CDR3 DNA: TGTGCCAGCAGCCAAGGGCAGGGCAATCAGCCCCAGCATTTT
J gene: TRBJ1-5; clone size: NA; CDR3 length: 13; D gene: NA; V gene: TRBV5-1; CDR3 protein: CASSFDSNQPQHF; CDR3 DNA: TGCGCCAGCAGCTTCGATAGCAATCAGCCCCAGCATTTT
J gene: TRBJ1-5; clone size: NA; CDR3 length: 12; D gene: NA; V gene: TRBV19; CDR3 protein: CASSMGNQPQHF; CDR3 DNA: TGTGCCAGTAGTATGGGGAATCAGCCCCAGCATTTT
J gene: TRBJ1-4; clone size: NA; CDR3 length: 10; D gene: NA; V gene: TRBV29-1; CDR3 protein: CSVPNEKLFF; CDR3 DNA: TGCAGCGTACCTAATGAAAAACTGTTTTTT
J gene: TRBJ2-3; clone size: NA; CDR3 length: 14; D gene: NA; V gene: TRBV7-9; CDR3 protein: CASSRAQRTDTQYF; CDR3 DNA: TGTGCCAGTTCAAGGGCCCAGCGGACCGATACGCAGTATTTT
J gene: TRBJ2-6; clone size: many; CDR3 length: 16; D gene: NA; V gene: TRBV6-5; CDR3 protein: CASAIRGYSGANVLTF; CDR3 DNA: TGTGCCAGCGCCATTAGGGGTTACTCTGGGGCCAACGTCCTGACTTTC
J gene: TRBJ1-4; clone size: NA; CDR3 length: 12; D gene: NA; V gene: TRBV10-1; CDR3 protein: CASTPKCEKLFF; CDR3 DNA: TGCGCCAGCACCCCGAAGTGTGAAAAACTGTTTTTT
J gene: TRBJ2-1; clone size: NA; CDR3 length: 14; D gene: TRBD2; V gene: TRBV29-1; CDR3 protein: CSVRGLAVGNEQFF; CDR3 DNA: TGCAGCGTAAGAGGCCTAGCGGTGGGGAATGAGCAGTTCTTC
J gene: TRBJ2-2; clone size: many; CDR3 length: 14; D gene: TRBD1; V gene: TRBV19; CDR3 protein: CATSLDRVGGELFF; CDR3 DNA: TGTGCCACCTCACTCGACAGGGTTGGCGGGGAGCTGTTTTTT
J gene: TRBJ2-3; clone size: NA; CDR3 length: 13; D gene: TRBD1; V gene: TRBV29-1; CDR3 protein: CSVRGSSTDTQYF; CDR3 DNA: TGCAGCGTCAGGGGGTCTAGCACAGATACGCAGTATTTT
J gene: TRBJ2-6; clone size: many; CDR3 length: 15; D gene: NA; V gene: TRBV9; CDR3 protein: CASSVALSGANVLTF; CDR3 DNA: TGTGCCAGCAGCGTAGCCCTCTCTGGGGCCAACGTCCTGACTTTC
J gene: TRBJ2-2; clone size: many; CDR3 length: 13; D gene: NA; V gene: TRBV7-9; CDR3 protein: CASSLVDTGELFF; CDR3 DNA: TGTGCCAGCAGCTTAGTGGACACCGGGGAGCTGTTTTTT